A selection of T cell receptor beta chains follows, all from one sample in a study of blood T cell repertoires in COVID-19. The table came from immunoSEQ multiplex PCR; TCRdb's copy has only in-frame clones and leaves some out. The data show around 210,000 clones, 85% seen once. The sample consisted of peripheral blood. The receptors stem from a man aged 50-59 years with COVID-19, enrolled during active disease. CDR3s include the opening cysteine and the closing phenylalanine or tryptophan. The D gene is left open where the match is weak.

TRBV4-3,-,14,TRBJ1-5,CASSRSGGNQPQHF
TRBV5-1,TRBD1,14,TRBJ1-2,CASSSTGDFDGYTF
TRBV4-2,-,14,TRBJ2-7,CASSSPDRPYEQYF
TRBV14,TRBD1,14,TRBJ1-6,CASSLWTGETPLHF
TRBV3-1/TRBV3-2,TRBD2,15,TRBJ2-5,CASSQALAVQETQYF
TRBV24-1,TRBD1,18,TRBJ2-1,CATSDATAYRGGYNEQFF
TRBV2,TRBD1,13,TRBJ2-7,CASSERQGNEQYF
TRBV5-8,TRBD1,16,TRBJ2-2,CASSISGTGDTGELFF
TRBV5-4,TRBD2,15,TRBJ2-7,CASSLSGVTSYEQYF
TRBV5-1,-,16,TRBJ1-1,CASSLATAGAGTEAFF
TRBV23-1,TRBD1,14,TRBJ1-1,CASSLTGGNTEAFF
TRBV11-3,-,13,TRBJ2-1,CASSLVAVGEQFF
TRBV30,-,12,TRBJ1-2,CAWSVHRGSGTF
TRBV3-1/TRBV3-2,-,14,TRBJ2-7,CASSPGAGAHEQYF
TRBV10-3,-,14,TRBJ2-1,CAISEGQRYNEQFF
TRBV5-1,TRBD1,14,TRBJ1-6,CASSTADRASPLHF
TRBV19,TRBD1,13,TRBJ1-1,CASSLTGRTEAFF
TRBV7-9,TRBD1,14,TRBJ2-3,CASSSRGTTDTQYF
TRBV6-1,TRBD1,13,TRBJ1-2,CASSEGQGGGYTF
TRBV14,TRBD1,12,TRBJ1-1,CASSRTTGEAFF
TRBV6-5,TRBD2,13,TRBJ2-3,CASMGSGGYTQYF
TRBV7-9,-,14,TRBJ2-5,CASNPSGGSETQYF
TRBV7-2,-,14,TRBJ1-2,CASSLPVEGYGYTF
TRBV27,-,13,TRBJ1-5,CASSLVGDQPQHF
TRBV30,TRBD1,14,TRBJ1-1,CAWGRQGAYTEAFF
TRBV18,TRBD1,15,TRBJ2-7,CASSPPTGDRGEQYF
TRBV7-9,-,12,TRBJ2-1,CAIGRDSDEQFF
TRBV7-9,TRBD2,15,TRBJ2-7,CASSLGGGGTYEQYF
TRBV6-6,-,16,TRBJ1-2,CASSQPGLQYGYGYTF
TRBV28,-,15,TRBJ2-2,CASSPRQVNTGELFF
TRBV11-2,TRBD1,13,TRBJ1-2,CASRPQGNYGYTF
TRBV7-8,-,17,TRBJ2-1,CASSLGGDWSSYNEQFF